This paragraph reports one T cell receptor (beta chain). In the original analysis: Reference gene primer amplification gave estimated nucleated cell counts. The data were produced by immunoSEQ multiplex PCR, yet TCRdb's version contains in-frame clones alone and is incomplete. V, J and clone size derive from that table, while D and trimming were established from the DNA sequence. The sample has 300,000 or so clones; 85% to 90% are singletons. In germline, CDR1 is LGHDT, CDR2 YNNKEL (reference sequence). The CDR3 runs to 14 residues. J was trimmed by 6 bases and V by 4 bases; bases with no gene match: 6. Cohort assignment relied on participant-reported clinical history. Two negative PCRs, clearance, or symptom resolution had been documented for recovered Cohort 3 donors. The data stem from a study of blood T cell repertoires in COVID-19. Study information: COVID-19 samples collected from the United States, Italy and Spain covered acute and convalescent phases.

The genes are TRBV3-1 (or the pseudogene TRBV3-2) and TRBJ1-5; 7 positions agree with TRBD1. Source material: PBMCs or T cells enriched from blood (not recorded which). This TCR came from a woman between 18 and 29 years old who had recovered from COVID-19. The CDR3 DNA sequence: TGTGCCAGCAGCCCCCGACAGGGAGGTCAGCCCCAGCATTTT. Amino acids: CASSPRQGGQPQHF.